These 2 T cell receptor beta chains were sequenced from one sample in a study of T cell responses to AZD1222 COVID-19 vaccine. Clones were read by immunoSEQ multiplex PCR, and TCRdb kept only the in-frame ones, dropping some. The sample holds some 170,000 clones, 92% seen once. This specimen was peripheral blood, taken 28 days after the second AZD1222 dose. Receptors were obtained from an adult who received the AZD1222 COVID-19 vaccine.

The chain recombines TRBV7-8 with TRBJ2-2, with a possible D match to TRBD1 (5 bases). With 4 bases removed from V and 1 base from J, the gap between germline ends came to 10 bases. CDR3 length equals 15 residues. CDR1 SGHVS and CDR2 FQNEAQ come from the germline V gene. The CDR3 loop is CASSSVDRNTGELFF. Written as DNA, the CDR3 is TGTGCCAGCAGCTCTGTTGACAGGAACACCGGGGAGCTGTTTTTT.

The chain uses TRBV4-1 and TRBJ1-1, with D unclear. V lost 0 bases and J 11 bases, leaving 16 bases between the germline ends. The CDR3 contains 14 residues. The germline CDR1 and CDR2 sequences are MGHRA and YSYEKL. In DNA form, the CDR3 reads TGCGCCAGCAGCCAAGATCTGAGGACCGTCCGTGCTTTCTTT. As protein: CASSQDLRTVRAFF.